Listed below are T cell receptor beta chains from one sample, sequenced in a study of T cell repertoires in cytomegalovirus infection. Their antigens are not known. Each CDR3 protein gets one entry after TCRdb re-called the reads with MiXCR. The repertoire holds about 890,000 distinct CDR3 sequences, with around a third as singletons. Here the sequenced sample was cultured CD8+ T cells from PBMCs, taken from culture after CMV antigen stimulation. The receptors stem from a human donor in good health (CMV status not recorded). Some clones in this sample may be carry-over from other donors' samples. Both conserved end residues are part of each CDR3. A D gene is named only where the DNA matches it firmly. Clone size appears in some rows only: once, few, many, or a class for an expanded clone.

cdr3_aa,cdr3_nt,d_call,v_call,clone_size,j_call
CASSQDGGVFTEAFF,TGCGCCAGCAGCCAAGATGGGGGGGTGTTTACTGAAGCTTTCTTT,-,TRBV4-3,few,TRBJ1-1
CASGRDSDWYEQFF,TGTGCCAGCGGCAGGGACAGCGATTGGTATGAGCAGTTCTTC,TRBD1,TRBV27,few,TRBJ2-1
CASSLNPGGPNTGELFF,TGTGCCAGCAGCTTAAACCCAGGGGGCCCGAACACCGGGGAGCTGTTTTTT,TRBD1,TRBV7-3,-,TRBJ2-2
CASSHTYLGELYTF,TGTGCCAGCAGCCATACCTACCTGGGGGAGCTCTACACCTTC,-,TRBV3-1,-,TRBJ1-2
CAINTGTGGLTRRPDTQYF,TGTGCCATCAATACCGGGACAGGGGGACTCACGAGAAGACCAGATACGCAGTATTTT,TRBD1,TRBV10-3,many,TRBJ2-3
CASSFKTDSYNEQFF,TGTGCCAGCAGCTTTAAAACTGATTCCTACAATGAGCAGTTCTTC,-,TRBV7-8,-,TRBJ2-1
CASSGGAGRNEQFF,TGTGCCAGCAGCGGGGGGGCTGGGAGGAATGAGCAGTTCTTC,-,TRBV7-9,-,TRBJ2-1
CASRSGLAGWLEESQYF,TGTGCCAGCAGATCTGGACTAGCGGGGTGGCTTGAGGAGAGCCAGTACTTC,TRBD2,TRBV7-4,-,TRBJ2-5
CSVPTDRRKGYTF,TGCAGCGTTCCTACCGACAGGAGGAAAGGCTACACCTTC,-,TRBV29-1,few,TRBJ1-2
CASSLMASTINEQFF,TGCGCCAGCAGCCTCATGGCTTCGACCATCAATGAGCAGTTCTTC,-,TRBV4-3,-,TRBJ2-1
CASRQGVKPQHF,TGTGCCAGCAGACAGGGGGTGAAGCCCCAGCATTTT,TRBD1,TRBV19,-,TRBJ1-5
CASNTPAGVNYGYTF,TGTGCCAGTAATACTCCCGCGGGGGTTAACTATGGCTACACCTTC,-,TRBV19,-,TRBJ1-2
CASSLRGGGTEAFF,TGTGCCAGCAGCTTACGAGGGGGGGGCACTGAAGCTTTCTTT,-,TRBV7-6,many,TRBJ1-1
CASSTPSQPQHF,TGTGCCAGTAGTACCCCTAGCCAGCCCCAGCATTTT,-,TRBV19,few,TRBJ1-5
CASSQTKVKDPEDEQFF,TGCGCCAGCAGCCAGACGAAAGTAAAGGACCCCGAGGATGAGCAGTTCTTC,-,TRBV4-1,few,TRBJ2-1
CASSLSWGLNTEAFF,TGTGCCAGCAGTTTATCGTGGGGTTTGAACACTGAAGCTTTCTTT,-,TRBV27,-,TRBJ1-1
CASSTLAGVTNTGELFF,TGTGCCAGCAGCACACTAGCGGGGGTCACTAACACCGGGGAGCTGTTTTTT,TRBD2,TRBV9,-,TRBJ2-2
CASSLERGGPTRELFF,TGTGCCAGCAGCTTAGAGCGGGGGGGGCCAACCAGGGAGCTGTTTTTT,TRBD2,TRBV11-2,-,TRBJ2-2
CASSPRTAGGSGGETQYF,TGTGCCAGCAGCCCTCGAACAGCGGGGGGGAGTGGTGGAGAGACCCAGTACTTC,TRBD2,TRBV11-3,few,TRBJ2-5
CASSYSLDSGETQYF,TGTGCCAGCAGTTACTCACTAGATTCGGGCGAGACCCAGTACTTC,-,TRBV6-6,-,TRBJ2-5
CASSPGTGYKTQYF,TGTGCCAGCAGTCCCGGGACAGGGTATAAGACCCAGTACTTC,TRBD1,TRBV12-3/TRBV12-4,-,TRBJ2-5
CASSPFPGENIQYF,TGTGCCAGCAGTCCCTTCCCGGGGGAAAACATTCAGTACTTC,-,TRBV27,once,TRBJ2-4
CASSYRDRYNSPLHF,TGTGCCAGCAGTTACCGGGACAGGTATAATTCACCCCTCCACTTT,TRBD1,TRBV6-5,few,TRBJ1-6
CASSNLGIADTGELFF,TGTGCCAGTAGTAACTTGGGGATTGCGGACACCGGGGAGCTGTTTTTT,-,TRBV19,-,TRBJ2-2
CASRTAQGYEQFF,TGTGCCAGCAGGACAGCCCAGGGATATGAGCAGTTCTTC,-,TRBV7-9,many,TRBJ2-1
CASSLLPGQKNTEAFF,TGTGCCAGCAGCTTATTACCGGGACAGAAGAACACTGAAGCTTTCTTT,TRBD1,TRBV7-8,few,TRBJ1-1
CASSFIRATTGYTGELFF,TGTGCCAGCAGTTTTATCAGGGCAACGACAGGGTACACCGGGGAGCTGTTTTTT,TRBD1,TRBV28,-,TRBJ2-2
CASSVGGTSRRETQYF,TGTGCCAGCAGCGTAGGAGGGACCTCCCGGCGGGAGACCCAGTACTTC,-,TRBV9,-,TRBJ2-5
CASSLTPQTRPINYGYTF,TGTGCCAGCAGCCTAACTCCACAGACCCGACCCATTAACTATGGCTACACCTTC,-,TRBV7-8,few,TRBJ1-2
CASSYPGKNEKLFF,TGTGCCAGCAGCTACCCCGGGAAGAATGAAAAACTGTTTTTT,-,TRBV7-2,-,TRBJ1-4
CASSLPSSQGLQWSYGYTF,TGTGCCAGCAGTTTACCTAGCTCCCAGGGGTTGCAGTGGAGCTATGGCTACACCTTC,-,TRBV28,few,TRBJ1-2
CATNSGSAYGYTF,TGTGCCACCAATTCAGGGTCGGCCTATGGCTACACCTTC,-,TRBV6-5,-,TRBJ1-2
CASGLAGTGTILDYGYTF,TGTGCTAGTGGTTTGGCAGGGACAGGGACCATTCTGGATTATGGCTACACCTTC,TRBD1,TRBV12-5,few,TRBJ1-2
CASSISDYEQYF,TGTGCCAGTAGTATCTCGGACTACGAGCAGTACTTC,-,TRBV19,-,TRBJ2-7
CASSLTGTKGYTF,TGTGCCAGCAGTTTAACCGGAACTAAAGGCTACACCTTC,-,TRBV6-8,-,TRBJ1-2
CASSEGDGWHEAFF,TGTGCCAGCAGTGAGGGGGACGGCTGGCATGAAGCTTTCTTT,-,TRBV2,few,TRBJ1-1
CASSHPPTDTQYF,TGTGCCAGCAGTCACCCCCCCACAGATACGCAGTATTTT,-,TRBV4-2,few,TRBJ2-3
CASSQVHTGGYTF,TGTGCCAGCAGCCAAGTACATACAGGCGGCTACACCTTC,-,TRBV14,-,TRBJ1-2
CASTPGEANQPQHF,TGTGCCAGCACCCCAGGGGAGGCGAATCAGCCCCAGCATTTT,-,TRBV6-6,-,TRBJ1-5
CASSAWTRDEQFF,TGTGCCAGTAGTGCCTGGACGAGGGATGAGCAGTTCTTC,-,TRBV19,few,TRBJ2-1
CASSHGQGLLYGYTF,TGTGCCAGCAGCCACGGACAGGGACTTTTGTATGGCTACACCTTC,TRBD1,TRBV14,-,TRBJ1-2
CASTERLSDGYTF,TGTGCCAGCACCGAACGGCTCTCGGATGGCTACACCTTC,-,TRBV6-1,-,TRBJ1-2
CASSPPTSGAGELFF,TGTGCCAGCTCACCACCGACGTCGGGGGCCGGGGAGCTGTTTTTT,-,TRBV18,-,TRBJ2-2
CASSHGTGSEQFF,TGTGCCAGCAGCCACGGGACAGGCAGCGAGCAGTTCTTC,TRBD1,TRBV5-6,-,TRBJ2-1
CASSDGLDEAFF,TGTGCCAGCAGTGATGGGCTTGATGAAGCTTTCTTT,-,TRBV25-1,-,TRBJ1-1
CVSSMGQTYGYTF,TGTGTCAGCAGTATGGGACAGACCTATGGCTACACCTTC,TRBD1,TRBV5-4,-,TRBJ1-2
CASSLLPTSYNEQFF,TGTGCCAGCAGTTTACTCCCCACTAGCTACAATGAGCAGTTCTTC,-,TRBV27,-,TRBJ2-1
CAISELKNTEAFF,TGTGCCATCAGTGAGTTAAAGAACACTGAAGCTTTCTTT,-,TRBV10-3,few,TRBJ1-1
CASTFEFGSDTQYF,TGTGCCAGCACCTTTGAATTCGGTTCAGATACGCAGTATTTT,-,TRBV7-8,many,TRBJ2-3
CASSPLFGNENTIYF,TGTGCCAGCAGCCCGCTTTTTGGCAACGAAAACACCATATATTTT,-,TRBV7-9,-,TRBJ1-3
CASSIVRDGTNVLTF,TGTGCCAGTAGTATTGTGAGGGATGGGACCAACGTCCTGACTTTC,-,TRBV19,-,TRBJ2-6
CASSYPGPEQFF,TGTGCCAGCAGTTACCCGGGTCCTGAGCAGTTCTTC,-,TRBV6-5,many,TRBJ2-1
CASSIGTGNYGYTF,TGTGCCAGCAGTATAGGGACAGGGAACTATGGCTACACCTTC,TRBD1,TRBV27,many,TRBJ1-2
CASSPTTTGDFTEAFF,TGTGCCAGCAGCCCTACCACGACAGGGGATTTCACTGAAGCTTTCTTT,TRBD1,TRBV7-9,few,TRBJ1-1
CASSMPRYNEQFF,TGTGCCAGTAGTATGCCCCGCTACAATGAGCAGTTCTTC,-,TRBV19,once,TRBJ2-1
CASQSAAEAFF,TGTGCCAGCCAGTCGGCAGCGGAAGCTTTCTTT,-,TRBV19,-,TRBJ1-1
CASSFRATYNEQFF,TGTGCCAGCAGCTTTCGGGCAACATACAATGAGCAGTTCTTC,-,TRBV5-5,once,TRBJ2-1